The 13 T cell receptor beta chains in this list originate from one sample, sequenced in a study of T cell changes during pregnancy in multiple sclerosis. The data were produced by immunoSEQ multiplex PCR, yet TCRdb's version contains in-frame clones alone and is incomplete. Of tens of thousands of clones listed, almost 95% are singletons. The starting material was peripheral blood, obtained after pregnancy. The receptor source for this set is a female donor with multiple sclerosis, enrolled in a pregnancy study.

The chain carries TRBV9 and TRBJ2-1; 11 bases fit TRBD1. The CDR3 loop spans 16 amino acids. Germline V gene lookup returns CDR1 SGDLS and CDR2 YYNGEE. The junction had 8 bases not matched to a gene; V was cut back by 3 bases and J by 6 bases. This chain's CDR3 is CASSARTGGFINEQFF. CDR3 nucleotides: TGTGCCAGCAGCGCTAGGACAGGGGGCTTTATCAATGAGCAGTTCTTC.

J is TRBJ1-3 and V is TRBV21-1. TRBV21-1 counts as a pseudogene. The CDR3 spans 16 residues. The CDR3 protein is CASSKRREASGNTIYF. DNA for the CDR3: TGTGCCAGCAGCAAACGGAGGGAAGCCTCTGGAAACACCATATATTTT.

The rearrangement uses TRBV30 and TRBJ1-5, with 7 nucleotides matching TRBD1. Per the germline V gene, CDR1 is GTSNPN and CDR2 is SVGIG (reference sequence). The V and J ends lost 3 bases and 3 bases, in that order; junction bases with no gene match: 2. This CDR3 comprises 13 residues. The DNA of the CDR3 is TGTGCCTGGAGGGGACAGTACAATCAGCCCCAGCATTTT. The encoded protein is CAWRGQYNQPQHF.

The rearrangement joins TRBV7-3 to TRBJ1-2; 9 nucleotides agree with TRBD1. Germline loops: CDR1 SGHTA, CDR2 FQGTGA. The CDR3 is 15 amino acids. Trimming at V came to 5 bases and at J to 0 bases, leaving 4 bases not matched to a gene. CDR3 sequence reads: CASSVGTGTNYGYTF. The CDR3 nucleotides read TGTGCCAGCAGCGTGGGGACAGGGACTAACTATGGCTACACCTTC. The full variable domain, completed using reference TRBV7-3 and TRBJ1-2, is GAGVSQTPSNKVTEKGKYVELRCDPISGHTALYWYRQSLGQGPEFLIYFQGTGAADDSGLPNDRFFAVRPEGSVSTLKIQRTERGDSAVYLCASSVGTGTNYGYTFGSGTRLTVV.

This clone was seen a few times. The chain is built from TRBV10-3 and TRBJ1-5; 7 nucleotides align to TRBD1. The CDR3 is made up of 16 amino acids. V lost 0 bases, J lost 3 bases, and 5 bases stayed unmatched. Germline V gene sequence: CDR1 ENHRY, CDR2 SYGVKD. The CDR3 DNA is TGTGCCATCAGTGAGTCGGACAGGCGAATCAATCAGCCCCAGCATTTT. Translation gives CAISESDRRINQPQHF.

The chain carries TRBV7-8 and TRBJ1-1; the match to TRBD1 covers 8 bases. The V segment lost 4 bases and the J segment 11 bases; nucleotides outside the gene matches: 15. The CDR3 runs 15 residues. Germline values: CDR1 SGHVS, CDR2 FQNEAQ. CDR3 in amino acids: CASSSVRTGPGLAFF. In DNA form, the CDR3 reads TGTGCCAGCAGCTCCGTGAGGACAGGGCCGGGTTTGGCTTTCTTT.

The J gene is TRBJ1-4, the V gene TRBV4-2; the D gene is possibly TRBD1 (5 bases). The CDR3 consists of 17 residues. V lost 5 bases and J 4 bases, leaving 20 bases between the germline ends. Germline assignment: CDR1 LGHNA and CDR2 YNFKEQ. The CDR3 here is CASSSRESLLLNEKLFF. The CDR3 DNA sequence: TGTGCCAGCAGCAGCAGGGAATCCCTCCTCCTTAATGAAAAACTGTTTTTT.

The rearrangement uses TRBV6-1 and TRBJ2-7; 7 bases agree with TRBD2. The trim removed 5 bases at V and 7 bases at J, leaving 14 bases unmatched. In germline, CDR1 is MNHNS, CDR2 SASEGT. This CDR3 contains 15 residues. The CDR3 DNA reads TGTGCCAGCAGTCCTTTTTGGGACTACCCCTGGGAGCAGTACTTC. Its protein product is CASSPFWDYPWEQYF.

This sequence joins TRBV5-1 and TRBJ2-1, with 9 bases fitting TRBD1. J was trimmed by 3 bases and V by 4 bases; bases with no gene match: 14. The germline V gene has CDR1 SGHRS and CDR2 YFSETQ. CDR3 length: 18 amino acids. CDR3 coding DNA: TGCGCCAGCAGCCGTATTCAGGGCGGGACAGGGTTCTACAATGAGCAGTTCTTC. The encoded protein is CASSRIQGGTGFYNEQFF.

The chain uses TRBV14 and TRBJ2-5, with D possibly matching TRBD2 (6 bases). CDR3 size: 13 residues. Between the trimmed V and J ends, which lost 1 base and 7 bases, there was a span of 10 bases. Germline-derived CDR1 and CDR2 are SGHDN and FVKESK. CDR3 in amino acids: CASSQGGAPTQYF. CDR3 DNA sequence: TGTGCCAGCAGCCAAGGCGGGGCACCGACCCAGTACTTC.

The CDR3 nucleotides are TGTGCCAGCAGTTTCGGCGGAAACACTGAAGCTTTCTTT. Translated: CASSFGGNTEAFF. The rearrangement joins TRBV6-1 to TRBJ1-1, with unresolved D. The CDR3 is 13 amino acids. Germline assignment: CDR1 MNHNS and CDR2 SASEGT. V lost 5 bases and J lost 2, with 9 bases in between.

The chain couples TRBV7-8 to TRBJ1-1; 9 nucleotides line up with TRBD1. Germline loops: CDR1 SGHVS, CDR2 FQNEAQ. This CDR3 has 15 residues. The V segment lost 3 bases and the J segment 3 bases; nucleotides outside the gene matches: 5. The CDR3 loop is CASSFTGGAYTEAFF. The CDR3 nucleotides are TGTGCCAGCAGCTTTACAGGGGGCGCGTACACTGAAGCTTTCTTT.

The chain uses TRBV7-2 and TRBJ2-3, with 8 bases aligning to TRBD2. This CDR3 has 14 residues. The germline V gene encodes CDR1 SGHTA and CDR2 FQGNSA. V dropped 3 bases and J dropped 1; count of bases not matched to a gene: 0. CDR3 in DNA: TGTGCCAGCAGCTTCGGGGGGGGCACAGATACGCAGTATTTT. Its protein product is CASSFGGGTDTQYF.